The next 18 T cell receptor beta chains were all read from a single sample in a study of technical replicates of blood from a few donors listed by TCRdb under 2017. Libraries came from the immunoSEQ multiplex PCR assay. Here the immuneACCESS table is served through TCRdb, limited to in-frame sequences with V and J called. Missing clones are a known gap in these copies; in checked studies unresolved V genes cover under half, and the rest lacks a known reason. The sample has tens of thousands of clones on record, about 90% of them singletons. 0.42% of the sample goes to the ten largest clones. Material: T cells isolated from PBMCs. These receptors all stem from a human donor in good health.

The chain couples TRBV30 to TRBJ2-3, with unresolved D. CDR3 length: 13 amino acids. Per the germline V gene, CDR1 is GTSNPN and CDR2 is SVGIG (reference sequence). V gave up 2 bases and J gave up 2 bases, with 8 bases separating them. The CDR3 nucleotides are TGTGCCTGGAGTTCGAGACTCACAGATACGCAGTATTTT. Its translation is CAWSSRLTDTQYF.

J is TRBJ1-2 and V is TRBV28, with a weak D call TRBD1 (6 bases). V lost 10 bases and J lost 4, with 16 bases in between. CDR1 is MDHEN and CDR2 is SYDVKM in the germline V gene. The CDR3 spans 13 residues. The CDR3 reads CATFEQGAYGYTF. The CDR3 DNA sequence: TGTGCCACCTTCGAACAGGGTGCCTATGGCTACACCTTC.

The V call is TRBV7-8, the J call TRBJ1-3; TRBD1 matches at 7 bases. The CDR3 length is 15 residues. Germline V lookup: CDR1 SGHVS, CDR2 FQNEAQ. With 2 bases clipped from V and 0 bases from J, the junction kept 1 base outside the gene matches. This CDR3 is CASSLTGVSGNTIYF. Here the CDR3 DNA reads TGTGCCAGCAGCTTAACAGGGGTCTCTGGAAACACCATATATTTT.

The chain has TRBV19 and TRBJ1-5; a possible D gene is TRBD1 (5 bases). In germline, CDR1 is LNHDA, CDR2 SQIVND (reference sequence). The CDR3 runs to 13 residues. V was trimmed by 6 bases and J by 4 bases, leaving 10 bases between them. CDR3 coding DNA: TGTGCCAGTAGGAATAAGGGGAATCAGCCCCAGCATTTT. Translation: CASRNKGNQPQHF.

The rearrangement links TRBV6-5 to TRBJ2-7; 9 bases fit TRBD1. The V gene end was trimmed by 2 bases and the J gene end by 2 bases; junction bases not matched to a gene: 1. The CDR3 covers 14 residues. The germline V gene has CDR1 MNHEY and CDR2 SVGAGI. CDR3 loop: CASSYRDRAYEQYF. DNA of the CDR3: TGTGCCAGCAGTTACCGGGACAGGGCCTACGAGCAGTACTTC.

The DNA for the CDR3 is TGTGCCAGCAGCTTAGATCGGGGTAACTACGAGCAGTACTTC. As protein: CASSLDRGNYEQYF. The V and J genes are TRBV11-2 and TRBJ2-7; possibly TRBD2 for D (5 bases). V shed 0 bases and J shed 3 bases, with 9 bases lying between them. This CDR3 is 14 amino acids long. From germline, CDR1 is SGHAT and CDR2 FQNNGV.

The CDR3 DNA reads as TGTGCCAGCAGCTTAGGTGGGCCAGGGGGCAGAGAGACCCAGTACTTC. This encodes CASSLGGPGGRETQYF. The rearrangement joins TRBV11-3 to TRBJ2-5; 8 bases match TRBD1. This CDR3 is 16 amino acids long. Germline loops: CDR1 SGHNT, CDR2 YENEEA. V dropped 1 base and J dropped 4; count of bases not matched to a gene: 8.

This sequence joins TRBV4-1 and TRBJ2-3; D perhaps matches TRBD2 (5 bases). Trimming removed 1 base from V and 1 base from J, with 9 bases in between. This CDR3 region has 15 residues. CDR1 and CDR2 (germline): MGHRA, YSYEKL. CDR3 nucleotide sequence: TGCGCCAGCAGCCAAGTCGGTAGCGGCACAGATACGCAGTATTTT. Translation gives CASSQVGSGTDTQYF.

This clone was counted only a few times. Here the CDR3 DNA reads TGTGCCAGCAGTTTATATCTACGAGGGTCCTACACTGAAGCTTTCTTT. Residues: CASSLYLRGSYTEAFF. The gene calls are TRBV27 and TRBJ1-1; D gene ambiguous. The CDR3 covers 16 residues. The germline V gene has CDR1 MNHEY and CDR2 SMNVEV (reference sequence). Trimming stripped 1 base from V and 3 bases from J, with 15 bases between.

The J gene is TRBJ2-7, the V gene TRBV27; tentatively, D is TRBD1 (5 bases). The CDR3 has 15 amino acids. Germline V gene sequence: CDR1 MNHEY, CDR2 SMNVEV (reference sequence). With 2 bases removed from V and 0 bases from J, the gap between germline ends came to 11 bases. The CDR3 sequence: CASSLSTGRSYEQYF. DNA for the CDR3: TGTGCCAGCAGTTTAAGTACAGGTCGCTCCTACGAGCAGTACTTC.

V usage is TRBV2 and J usage is TRBJ2-7; perhaps TRBD2 as D (6 bases). The CDR3 length is 15 residues. Trimming removed 5 bases at V and 3 bases at J, with 17 bases between. Germline loops: CDR1 SNHLY, CDR2 FYNNEI. Here the CDR3 DNA reads TGTGCCAGCAGTAGGTGGGGGGAGCCTGTCTACGAGCAGTACTTC. This gives the protein CASSRWGEPVYEQYF.

The chain uses TRBV7-9 and TRBJ1-3; 9 nucleotides align to TRBD1. The germline V gene encodes CDR1 SEHNR and CDR2 FQNEAQ (reference sequence). The junction had 10 bases not matched to a gene; V was cut back by 5 bases and J by 2 bases. The CDR3 runs to 17 residues. DNA for the CDR3: TGTGCCAGCAGCCAGATACTACAGGGGGCTCCTGGAAACACCATATATTTT. Translating it yields CASSQILQGAPGNTIYF.

J is TRBJ1-1 and V is TRBV5-4; 8 bases are a match to TRBD1. CDR3 length equals 14 residues. Germline CDR1 and CDR2: SGHNT and YYREEE (reference sequence). With 2 bases clipped from V and 10 bases from J, the junction kept 10 bases outside the gene matches. CDR3 protein: CASSLGGQDLGAFF. The DNA of the CDR3 is TGTGCCAGCAGCTTAGGGGGACAGGACCTAGGAGCTTTCTTT.

This rearrangement joins TRBV5-6 to TRBJ2-7; a weak D match, TRBD1 (6 bases). The CDR3 runs to 11 residues. V was pared by 5 bases and J by 6 bases, with 9 bases between. CDR1 is SGHDT, CDR2 YYEEEE, per germline. CDR3 sequence reads: CASRQGIEQYF. The CDR3 nucleotides read TGTGCCAGCAGACAGGGAATCGAGCAGTACTTC.

The V and J genes are TRBV30 and TRBJ2-7; 7 positions agree with TRBD2. Per germline, CDR1 GTSNPN and CDR2 SVGIG (reference sequence). After removal of 0 bases from V and 5 bases from J, the junction contained 7 bases not matched to a gene. The CDR3 loop spans 14 amino acids. CDR3: CAWSVRVGGDEQYF. In DNA form, the CDR3 reads TGTGCCTGGAGTGTACGGGTGGGAGGGGACGAGCAGTACTTC.

The chain joins TRBV18 to TRBJ2-7; TRBD1 matches 7 bases. Germline V gives CDR1 KGHSH, CDR2 LQKENI. The CDR3 covers 14 residues. Unmatched junction bases numbered 10, after V lost 4 bases and J lost 7 bases. CDR3 sequence: CASSLDLRQGEQYF. CDR3 bases: TGTGCCAGCTCACTCGACTTGAGACAGGGAGAGCAGTACTTC.

The CDR3 is CASSGGETQYF. CDR3 DNA sequence: TGTGCCAGCAGTGGAGGGGAGACCCAGTACTTC. The chain joins TRBV2 to TRBJ2-5; tentatively, D is TRBD2 (5 bases). V lost 4 bases and J 5 bases, leaving 5 bases between the germline ends. The germline V gene encodes CDR1 SNHLY and CDR2 FYNNEI. The CDR3 has 11 residues.

The J gene is TRBJ1-3, the V gene TRBV30; no definite D call. This CDR3 comprises 14 residues. With 6 bases removed from V and 0 bases from J, the gap between germline ends came to 12 bases. CDR1 and CDR2 from the germline V gene are GTSNPN and SVGIG (reference sequence). As DNA, the CDR3 is TGTGCCTGCCCCCAAGCAGGCTCTGGAAACACCATATATTTT. Translating it yields CACPQAGSGNTIYF.